The clone carrying this T cell receptor beta chain was picked up one time. Antigen: not known. V dropped 4 bases and J dropped 8; count of bases not matched to a gene: 12. Germline-derived CDR1 and CDR2 are SGHRS and YFSETQ. The CDR3 is 15 residues long. The sample comes from a study of shared clonotypes between healthy human individuals. Every immunoSEQ plate was one replicate of a subset's evenly spread DNA. The repertoire was sequenced with immunoSEQ multiplex PCR; TCRdb's copy has only in-frame clones and lacks some. The data show 2.3 million or so clones, roughly 93% seen once. Findings and caveats of the study: Some naive CD4 clonotypes, 5% to 5.5%, turned up in common across four donors. Compared with memory subsets, naive subsets generally had larger estimated richness. Donor clonotype sharing was expected to depend on sequencing depth.

This clonotype was sampled from a man aged 18-30 years in good health. Some clones in this sample may be carry-over from other donors' samples. The chain is built from TRBV5-1 and TRBJ2-1; 7 positions agree with TRBD2. Sequenced input: naive CD4+ T cells from PBMCs. Subset of the sample: CD45RA+ positively selected. The CDR3 bases are TGCGCCAGCAGCCCCGAGGGCGGGAGAATCGATGAGCAGTTCTTC. This gives the protein CASSPEGGRIDEQFF.